These 13 T cell receptor beta chains were all obtained from the same sample, sequenced in a study of CD8 T cells in ankylosing spondylitis. Their antigens are not known. General study results and limits: Made up of eight highly homologous variants, a TCR beta motif appeared characteristic of ankylosing spondylitis blood.

TCRdb itself ran the 5' RACE reads through MiXCR, one entry per CDR3 protein. The repertoire includes 670,000 or so distinct CDR3 sequences, 15% to 20% of them detected once, and 15% to 20% sits in the top ten. Source material: blood, either unsorted or a sorted T cell fraction (not recorded which). These receptors came from a male donor with ankylosing spondylitis.

This clonotype has only one observation. V gene TRBV29-1 combines with J gene TRBJ2-7, with D unresolved. The CDR3 has 17 amino acids. The ends were cut back, 3 bases at V and 0 bases at J, with 21 bases in the middle. CDR1 and CDR2 from the germline V gene are SQVTM and ANQGSEA. Written as DNA, the CDR3 is TGCAGCGTTGACCCTCATATAGGTCTAGAATGCTCCTACGAGCAGTACTTC. It is translated as CSVDPHIGLECSYEQYF.

This clonotype was observed a few times. V gene TRBV7-9 combines with J gene TRBJ1-6; no firm D call. CDR1 and CDR2 from the germline V gene are SEHNR and FQNEAQ (reference sequence). The length of the CDR3 is 14 residues. V lost 5 bases, J lost 9 bases, and 14 bases lay in between. The CDR3 region is CASSPEVASSPLHF. CDR3 DNA sequence: TGTGCCAGCAGCCCAGAAGTCGCTTCTTCACCCCTCCACTTT.

The gene calls are TRBV30 and TRBJ2-7; D remains ambiguous. The ends were cut back, 0 bases at V and 3 bases at J, with 6 bases in the middle. This CDR3 spans 12 amino acids. Germline CDR1 and CDR2: GTSNPN and SVGIG (reference sequence). CDR3 in DNA: TGTGCCTGGAGTGTAGGTAACTACGAGCAGTACTTC. Its protein product is CAWSVGNYEQYF.

This chain uses TRBV29-1 with TRBJ2-3; 8 bases match TRBD1. This CDR3 is 13 amino acids long. Germline assignment: CDR1 SQVTM and CDR2 ANQGSEA. J gave up 7 bases and V 7 bases, and 10 bases lay outside the gene matches. The CDR3 here is CSGTGPVGNTQYF. In nucleotides, the CDR3 is TGCAGCGGGACAGGGCCAGTGGGGAATACGCAGTATTTT.

This clonotype was seen a few times. V and J are TRBV29-1 and TRBJ1-4; TRBD1 matches 7 bases. The CDR3 has 15 residues. Germline loops: CDR1 SQVTM, CDR2 ANQGSEA. J was trimmed by 8 bases and V by 6 bases; bases with no gene match: 15. Here the CDR3 reads CSVPGQDGLNEKLFF. Here the CDR3 DNA reads TGCAGCGTACCCGGACAGGACGGGCTAAACGAAAAACTGTTTTTT.

The chain employs TRBV7-3 and TRBJ2-1, with D uncertain. V lost 1 base, J lost 0 bases, and 10 bases lay in between. Germline lookup yields CDR1 SGHTA and CDR2 FQGTGA. The CDR3 contains 16 residues. CDR3 region: CASSLNPVSSYNEQFF. In nucleotides, the CDR3 is TGTGCCAGCAGCTTAAACCCAGTCAGCTCCTACAATGAGCAGTTCTTC.

This sequence joins TRBV18 and TRBJ1-1; D might be TRBD1 (5 bases). The CDR3 spans 14 residues. Germline V gives CDR1 KGHSH, CDR2 LQKENI. Between the trimmed V and J ends, which lost 2 bases and 3 bases, there was a span of 10 bases. The CDR3 is CASSPRGGDTEAFF. CDR3 DNA sequence: TGTGCCAGCTCACCAAGGGGTGGCGACACTGAAGCTTTCTTT.

The rearrangement joins TRBV6-1 to TRBJ1-1; D gene ambiguous. The CDR3 sequence is 14 residues long. Trimming cost V 5 bases and J 4 bases, with 14 bases left between them. CDR1 and CDR2 from the germline V gene are MNHNS and SASEGT. The CDR3: CASSQSGGSTEAFF. The CDR3 bases are TGTGCCAGCAGTCAATCCGGAGGGTCCACTGAAGCTTTCTTT.

CDR3: CASRQGASTNEKLFF. In DNA form, the CDR3 reads TGCGCCAGCAGACAGGGAGCATCAACTAATGAAAAACTGTTTTTT. V gene TRBV5-1 combines with J gene TRBJ1-4; possibly TRBD1 for D (6 bases). V was pared by 5 bases and J by 0 bases, with 11 bases between. CDR3 length: 15 amino acids. The V gene's germline CDR1 is SGHRS and CDR2 YFSETQ.

This clonotype was seen only a few times. The chain couples TRBV11-1 to TRBJ1-4, with TRBD1 identical over 11 bases. Per germline, CDR1 SGHAT and CDR2 FQDESV (reference sequence). The CDR3 is 18 residues long. Trimming cost V 5 bases and J 2 bases; bases outside gene matches: 10. CDR3 DNA: TGTGCCAGCAGCCGCGGACAGGGGGCTATGGGGACTAATGAAAAACTGTTTTTT. Its translation: CASSRGQGAMGTNEKLFF.

This clonotype has a handful of counts. The chain recombines TRBV4-1 with TRBJ1-5; the match to TRBD1 covers 8 bases. After removal of 1 base from V and 2 bases from J, the junction contained 1 base not matched to a gene. The CDR3 totals 15 residues. Germline V gene data show CDR1 as MGHRA and CDR2 as YSYEKL. CDR3 sequence (DNA): TGCGCCAGCAGCCAAGTGGGACAGGGCAATCAGCCCCAGCATTTT. This codes for CASSQVGQGNQPQHF.

This clonotype has at least ten counts. The rearrangement uses TRBV12-3 or TRBV12-4 and TRBJ1-1; 9 nucleotides align to TRBD1. This CDR3 region has 15 residues. V gave up 5 bases and J gave up 6 bases; unmatched junction bases: 10. The CDR3 spells CASSPAGDRAPEAFF. CDR3 bases: TGTGCCAGCAGTCCCGCGGGGGACAGGGCGCCTGAAGCTTTCTTT.

The chain joins TRBV13 to TRBJ2-3, with 9 bases identical to TRBD2. Per germline, CDR1 PRHDT and CDR2 FYEKMQ (reference sequence). Germline trimming cut 8 bases from V and 2 bases from J; bases unmatched to any gene: 20. This CDR3 region has 19 residues. The CDR3 bases are TGTGCCAGCTGTGGGACCGTGGGGGGCCTAGCGGGGTACACAGATACGCAGTATTTT. Its translation is CASCGTVGGLAGYTDTQYF.